This T cell receptor beta chain was found in a study of shared clonotypes between healthy human individuals. Repertoires were generated with immunoSEQ multiplex PCR, while TCRdb's copy carries only in-frame clones and drops some. The profile covers over a million clones, with over 95% appearing a single time and approximately 1.1% taken by the ten largest. Germline CDR1 and CDR2: ENHRY and SYGVKD. The V gene lost 7 bases and the J gene lost 2 bases, with 22 bases spanning the gap. The CDR3 runs 17 residues. The table lists this clone with a count of one. Specimen: naive CD4+ T cells sorted from blood. The subset denotes: CD45RA+ positively selected. The chain is built from TRBV10-3 and TRBJ2-3; D perhaps matches TRBD2 (5 bases). This clonotype was sampled from a man aged 25 to 45 in good health. This CDR3 reads CAITERDMREFTDTQYF. The DNA of the CDR3 is TGTGCCATCACCGAGAGGGATATGAGAGAGTTCACAGATACGCAGTATTTT.